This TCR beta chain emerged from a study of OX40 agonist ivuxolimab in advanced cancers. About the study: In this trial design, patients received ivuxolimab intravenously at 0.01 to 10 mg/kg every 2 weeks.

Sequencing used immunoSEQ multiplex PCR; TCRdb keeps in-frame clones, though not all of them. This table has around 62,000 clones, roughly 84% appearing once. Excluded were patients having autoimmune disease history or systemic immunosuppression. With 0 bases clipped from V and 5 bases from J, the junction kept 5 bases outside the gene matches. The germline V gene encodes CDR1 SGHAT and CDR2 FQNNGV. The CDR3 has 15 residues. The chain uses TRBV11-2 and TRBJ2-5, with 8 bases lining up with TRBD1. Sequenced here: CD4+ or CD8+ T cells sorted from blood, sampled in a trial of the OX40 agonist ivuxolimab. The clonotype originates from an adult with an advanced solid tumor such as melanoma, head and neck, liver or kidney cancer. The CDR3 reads CASSLDRGRGETQYF. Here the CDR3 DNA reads TGTGCCAGCAGCTTAGACAGGGGGCGCGGGGAGACCCAGTACTTC.